This T cell receptor beta chain comes out of a study of blood T cell repertoires in COVID-19. Overall study context: Sites across the United States, Italy and Spain contributed samples from acute and convalescent COVID-19.

Original methodology: How many nucleated cells were present was estimated from reference gene primer amplification. Sequencing used immunoSEQ multiplex PCR; TCRdb keeps in-frame clones, though not all of them. That table is the source of V, J and clone size, and D and trimming were worked out from the DNA. The sample consists of over 140,000 clones, about three quarters of them appearing once. Participants were aged about 18 to 100 years from 20 to 30 US areas. Participants' own reports of clinical history determined their cohort assignment. The sequence came from a woman aged 45-60 years who had recovered from COVID-19. Sequencing input: PBMCs or T cells enriched from blood (not recorded which).

DNA for the CDR3: TGTGCCAGCAGTTTATGGCAGGCTCTTAACCGGAATGAAAAACTGTTTTTT. Translating gives CASSLWQALNRNEKLFF. The rearrangement links TRBV28 to TRBJ1-4; D not certain. The V gene lost 0 bases and the J gene lost 5 bases, with 16 bases spanning the gap. The CDR3 spans 17 residues. Germline values: CDR1 MDHEN, CDR2 SYDVKM.